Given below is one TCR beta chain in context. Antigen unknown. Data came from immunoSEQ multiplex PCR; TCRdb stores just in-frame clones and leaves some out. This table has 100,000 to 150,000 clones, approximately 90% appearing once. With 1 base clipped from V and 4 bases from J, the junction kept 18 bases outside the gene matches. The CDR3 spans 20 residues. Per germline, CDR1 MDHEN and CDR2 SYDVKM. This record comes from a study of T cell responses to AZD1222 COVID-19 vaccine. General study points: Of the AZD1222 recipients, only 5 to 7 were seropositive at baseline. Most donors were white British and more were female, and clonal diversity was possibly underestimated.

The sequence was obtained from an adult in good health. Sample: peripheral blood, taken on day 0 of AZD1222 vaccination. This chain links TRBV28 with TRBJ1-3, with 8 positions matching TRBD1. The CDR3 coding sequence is TGTGCCAGCAGTTTATCAACCTACCATCACCAGGGGGCGGGAGGAAACACCATATATTTT. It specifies CASSLSTYHHQGAGGNTIYF.